One and the same sample provided the 28 T cell receptor beta chains below, sequenced in a study of regulatory T cells in long-lasting Graves disease. The time point was: newly diagnosed GD, antithyroid drugs for less than 3 months. TCR sequences were obtained from RNA taken from PBMCs. To make TCR beta libraries, researchers used iRepertoire HTBI primers and Arm-PCR of CDR3 regions. TCRdb reprocessed the multiplex PCR reads via MiXCR and lists one record per CDR3 protein. The sample consists of some 560,000 distinct CDR3 sequences, 15% to 20% of them appearing once. These same records also appear under a second study, on T cells in Graves' hyperthyroidism and ophthalmopathy.

This specimen consisted of peripheral blood mononuclear cells (PBMCs), obtained at new diagnosis, from a patient treated with antithyroid drugs. These receptors all come from a woman aged 35-65 years with Graves disease.

This clonotype was found many times. The V and J genes are TRBV20-1 and TRBJ1-4; the D gene is possibly TRBD1 (5 bases). This CDR3 has 15 amino acids. The ends were cut back, 6 bases at V and 2 bases at J, with 16 bases in the middle. Germline V lookup: CDR1 DFQATT, CDR2 SNEGSKA (reference sequence). The CDR3 DNA follows: TGCAGTGCCGGGGGGAGGGATCAGACTAATGAAAAACTGTTTTTT. Its translation is CSAGGRDQTNEKLFF.

The chain joins TRBV24-1 to TRBJ2-5, with 7 bases aligning to TRBD2. Trimming at V came to 0 bases and at J to 5 bases, leaving 5 bases not matched to a gene. Germline values: CDR1 KGHDR, CDR2 SFDVKD. CDR3 length: 15 residues. The CDR3 DNA follows: TGTGCCACCAGTGATTTGGTGGGGGGGAGTGAGACCCAGTACTTC. It specifies CATSDLVGGSETQYF.

A word on this clonotype: A read error is possible here, since a much larger clone lies one base away. Likely a read error: the CDR3 ends without its conserved phenylalanine or tryptophan. The chain couples TRBV12-3 or TRBV12-4 to TRBJ1-4; D gene ambiguous. The CDR3 sequence is 14 residues long. The V end lost 8 bases, the J end lost 0 bases, and 10 bases lay between the germline ends. DNA of the CDR3: TGTGCCAGCGGGCAAACAGCAACTAATGAAAAACTGTTTGTT. As protein: CASGQTATNEKLFV.

This clonotype turned up a few times. The chain is built from TRBV7-2 and TRBJ1-2; unclear D gene. CDR3 length: 15 amino acids. Germline CDR1 is SGHTA and CDR2 is FQGNSA. Trimming took 0 bases from V and 8 from J, leaving 16 bases between them. The CDR3 reads CASSLADGSSIGYTF. Written as DNA, the CDR3 is TGTGCCAGCAGCTTAGCAGATGGGTCATCCATCGGCTACACCTTC.

This clonotype has only a few counts. It may be a read error: a sequence one base away is much more abundant. The chain has TRBV12-3 or TRBV12-4 and TRBJ1-1, with 8 bases that match TRBD1. This CDR3 comprises 15 residues. DNA for the CDR3: TGTGCCAGCAGGCAAGGACAGGGTTTGGGCACTGAAGCTCTCTTT. It encodes CASRQGQGLGTEALF.

This clonotype has ten or more counts. This chain links TRBV7-9 with TRBJ2-7, with TRBD1 identical over 9 bases. This CDR3 region has 18 residues. Germline V gene sequence: CDR1 SEHNR, CDR2 FQNEAQ (reference sequence). The V gene end was trimmed by 5 bases and the J gene end by 1 base; junction bases not matched to a gene: 15. The CDR3 nucleotides read TGTGCCAGCAGCGAAGGCGTTTTCCGGGACAGGGTTTCCTACGAGCAGTACTTC. Protein sequence: CASSEGVFRDRVSYEQYF.

The sample holds many counts of this clonotype. Written as DNA, the CDR3 is TGTGCCATCACCTCGGGACTAGCGGGGGAGACCCAGTACTTC. Residues: CAITSGLAGETQYF. The chain couples TRBV10-3 to TRBJ2-5, with 13 bases lining up with TRBD2. Trimming took 7 bases from V and 5 from J; bases not matched to a gene: 4. CDR3 length: 14 residues. Germline values: CDR1 ENHRY, CDR2 SYGVKD.

The chain couples TRBV12-3 or TRBV12-4 to TRBJ1-3; D not certain. Between the trimmed V and J ends, which lost 7 bases and 2 bases, there was a span of 9 bases. The CDR3 runs 13 residues. The CDR3 is CASNTAPGNTIYF. CDR3 coding DNA: TGTGCCAGCAATACAGCTCCTGGAAACACCATATATTTT.

J is TRBJ1-6 and V is TRBV19; no clear D gene. This CDR3 contains 13 residues. The ends were cut back, 7 bases at V and 6 bases at J, with 10 bases in the middle. The germline V gene has CDR1 LNHDA and CDR2 SQIVND (reference sequence). The CDR3 DNA is TGTGCCAGTAAAGGTGGTGGTAATTCACCCCTCCACTTT. It encodes CASKGGGNSPLHF.

The J gene is TRBJ2-4, the V gene TRBV20-1; D unresolved. Looked up from germline, CDR1 is DFQATT and CDR2 is SNEGSKA (reference sequence). The V end lost 5 bases, the J end lost 13 bases, and 12 bases lay between the germline ends. The CDR3 sequence is 10 residues long. The CDR3 here is CSAYYNEQYF. The CDR3 nucleotides are TGCAGTGCTTATTACAATGAGCAGTACTTC.

For this clonotype: Given a much more abundant clone one base away, this may be a read error. CDR3 protein: CTSSETGGPYEQYF. CDR3 coding DNA: TGCACCAGCAGCGAGACAGGGGGCCCCTACGAGCAGTACTTC. The chain employs TRBV5-1 and TRBJ2-7; 10 bases are shared with TRBD1. The CDR3 extends over 14 amino acids. Looked up from germline, CDR1 is SGHRS and CDR2 is YFSETQ.

This clonotype was counted only a few times. This rearrangement joins TRBV2 to TRBJ2-3, with 8 bases identical to TRBD1. V shed 6 bases and J 0 bases; nucleotides not matched to a gene: 2. The CDR3 has 14 residues. Germline loops: CDR1 SNHLY, CDR2 FYNNEI. CDR3 nucleotide sequence: TGTGCCAGCAGATGGGACAGGAGCACAGATACGCAGTATTTT. Protein: CASRWDRSTDTQYF.

The CDR3: CASSPKGLNEKLFF. CDR3 coding DNA: TGTGCCAGTAGCCCAAAGGGGCTAAATGAAAAACTGTTTTTT. The chain recombines TRBV19 with TRBJ1-4; D is perhaps TRBD1 (5 bases). The CDR3 loop spans 14 amino acids. The V and J ends lost 6 bases and 5 bases respectively, with 13 bases between them. The germline CDR1 and CDR2 sequences are LNHDA and SQIVND (reference sequence).

The CDR3 DNA follows: TGTGCCAGCAGCGTAGGGACAGGGACCGAGCAGTACTTC. Its translation: CASSVGTGTEQYF. The chain has TRBV5-4 and TRBJ2-7; TRBD1 aligns across 9 bases. CDR1 and CDR2 (germline): SGHNT, YYREEE (reference sequence). Germline trimming cut 4 bases from V and 6 bases from J; bases unmatched to any gene: 5. This CDR3 is built from 13 residues.

Ten or more counts support this clonotype. The V call is TRBV19, the J call TRBJ1-4; D possibly corresponds to TRBD1 (6 bases). The CDR3 spans 13 residues. The V end lost 7 bases, the J end lost 9 bases, and 15 bases lay between the germline ends. Germline V gene sequence: CDR1 LNHDA, CDR2 SQIVND (reference sequence). The CDR3 is CASMGRGEKKLFF. The CDR3 region has the DNA TGTGCCAGTATGGGCAGGGGCGAGAAAAAACTGTTTTTT.

Many counts were recorded for this clonotype. The V call is TRBV5-5, the J call TRBJ2-5, with 10 nucleotides matching TRBD2. From germline, CDR1 is SGHKS and CDR2 YYEKEE (reference sequence). The CDR3 spans 17 residues. Germline trimming cut 2 bases from V and 5 bases from J; bases unmatched to any gene: 12. CDR3 loop: CASSLTFGLAVPETQYF. Written as DNA, the CDR3 is TGTGCCAGCAGCTTAACCTTCGGACTAGCGGTACCGGAGACCCAGTACTTC.

This clonotype showed up just a few times. V gene TRBV6-2 or TRBV6-3 combines with J gene TRBJ1-4, with a weak D call TRBD1 (6 bases). Germline CDR1 and CDR2: MNHEY and SVGEGT. The CDR3 totals 18 residues. Trimming shortened V by 0 bases and J by 3 bases, and 17 bases separated the two germline ends. The CDR3 DNA follows: TGTGCCAGCAGTTACTCGCGGGGTGTGGGGGCTTCTAATGAAAAACTGTTTTTT. This translates into CASSYSRGVGASNEKLFF.

In the case of this clonotype: This clone may be a read error of a much larger clone one base away. The chain uses TRBV7-3 and TRBJ2-7; weak D call: TRBD2 (5 bases). The germline CDR1 and CDR2 sequences are SGHTA and FQGTGA. The ends were cut back, 2 bases at V and 7 bases at J, with 12 bases in the middle. The CDR3 loop spans 13 amino acids. The CDR3 sequence is CASSLAEGSEQYF. The DNA for the CDR3 is TGTGCCAGCAGCTTAGCCGAAGGGAGTGAGCAGTACTTC.

This chain joins TRBV5-4 and TRBJ2-5; D uncertain. Trimming removed 0 bases from V and 1 base from J, with 7 bases in between. Germline V CDR1 and CDR2: SGHNT, YYREEE (reference sequence). The CDR3 sequence is 14 residues long. This CDR3 is CASSLGVFQETQYF. CDR3 nucleotide sequence: TGTGCCAGCAGCTTGGGGGTTTTCCAAGAGACCCAGTACTTC.

This clonotype has a handful of counts. The V call is TRBV7-2, the J call TRBJ1-3; 7 positions match TRBD1. Germline trimming cut 9 bases from V and 4 bases from J; bases unmatched to any gene: 21. The CDR3 extends over 18 amino acids. Germline V gene lookup returns CDR1 SGHTA and CDR2 FQGNSA. The DNA of the CDR3 is TGTGCCAGGGCGGGGACAGAGGGGTTCTGCGTATCCGGAAACACCATATATTTT. Protein: CARAGTEGFCVSGNTIYF. Filled out from reference TRBV7-2 and TRBJ1-3, the complete variable domain reads GAGVSQSPSNKVTEKGKDVELRCDPISGHTALYWYRQSLGQGLEFLIYFQGNSAPDKSGLPSDRFSAERTGGSVSTLTIQRTQQEDSAVYLCARAGTEGFCVSGNTIYFGEGSWLTVV.

As concerns this clonotype: Given a much more abundant clone one base away, this may be a read error. The chain has TRBV10-3 and TRBJ1-3; 9 bases line up with TRBD1. This CDR3 comprises 15 residues. In germline, CDR1 is ENHRY, CDR2 SYGVKD. V trimming: 4 bases; J trimming: 2 bases; junction bases outside the gene matches: 3. The CDR3 region is CAISGTGVAGNTIYF. Here the CDR3 DNA reads TGTGCCATCAGTGGGACAGGGGTCGCTGGAAACACCATATATTTT.

Regarding this clonotype: One end of the junction does not line up with germline, which may come from a read error. The chain couples TRBV20-1 to TRBJ1-6, with 7 positions matching TRBD1. The germline V gene has CDR1 DFQATT and CDR2 SNEGSKA (reference sequence). The CDR3 totals 14 residues. The CDR3 bases are TGCAGTGCTAGACCTGGGACAGATAACTCACCCCTCCACTTT. Its translation: CSARPGTDNSPLHF.

The rearrangement joins TRBV20-1 to TRBJ2-7; the match to TRBD1 covers 11 bases. The J segment lost 4 bases and the V segment lost 6 bases, leaving 8 bases of the junction unmatched. Germline CDR1 and CDR2: DFQATT and SNEGSKA (reference sequence). CDR3 length: 14 residues. Written as DNA, the CDR3 is TGCAGTGCGCCTGGACAGGGGGCCACTTACGAGCAGTACTTC. Residues: CSAPGQGATYEQYF.

Many counts were recorded for this clonotype. The chain is built from TRBV5-4 and TRBJ2-5; the match to TRBD1 covers 10 bases. V lost 4 bases and J lost 5; bases outside the gene matches: 8. The CDR3 covers 15 residues. Germline assignment: CDR1 SGHNT and CDR2 YYREEE (reference sequence). CDR3 nucleotides: TGTGCCAGCAGCCCCGGACAGGGGGTAAGGGAGACCCAGTACTTC. Translated, it gives CASSPGQGVRETQYF. The entire variable domain, with the rest obtained from reference TRBV5-4 and TRBJ2-5, is as follows: ETGVTQSPTHLIKTRGQQVTLRCSSQSGHNTVSWYQQALGQGPQFIFQYYREEENGRGNFPPRFSGLQFPNYSSELNVNALELDDSALYLCASSPGQGVRETQYFGPGTRLLVL.

This clonotype was detected a few times. The chain joins TRBV11-1 to TRBJ1-4; possible D gene TRBD1, 5 bases. This CDR3 has 16 amino acids. V lost 2 bases, J lost 5 bases, and 15 bases lay in between. Germline V gene data show CDR1 as SGHAT and CDR2 as FQDESV (reference sequence). In nucleotides, the CDR3 is TGTGCCAGCAGCTTAAAACCCGGGACGGAGAATGAAAAACTGTTTTTT. Its translation is CASSLKPGTENEKLFF.

This clonotype was seen at least ten times. The chain has TRBV7-2 and TRBJ1-2; tentatively, D is TRBD1 (6 bases). V was pared by 5 bases and J by 5 bases, with 18 bases between. This CDR3 has 15 residues. CDR1 SGHTA and CDR2 FQGNSA come from the germline V gene. The CDR3, as DNA: TGTGCCAGCAGCCCCCAAGACCAGGGGCCTTATGGCTACACCTTC. Encoded protein: CASSPQDQGPYGYTF.

This clonotype was detected only a few times. The gene calls are TRBV27 and TRBJ1-5; a possible D gene is TRBD1 (6 bases). V shed 6 bases and J shed 4 bases, with 13 bases lying between them. The CDR3 extends over 14 amino acids. The germline gives CDR1 MNHEY, CDR2 SMNVEV (reference sequence). CDR3 sequence (DNA): TGTGCCAGCAGCAGAAACAGGGAAAATCAGCCCCAGCATTTT. Translation: CASSRNRENQPQHF.

In its sample, this clonotype was seen a few times. As DNA, the CDR3 is TGCAGTGCCACCCGGGGTGGGGGCACAGCCCGCACAGATACGCAGTATTTT. It yields the protein CSATRGGGTARTDTQYF. This chain links TRBV20-1 with TRBJ2-3; tentative D call: TRBD1 (6 bases). The CDR3 contains 17 residues. V gave up 6 bases and J gave up 1 base, with 23 bases separating them. Germline V lookup: CDR1 DFQATT, CDR2 SNEGSKA (reference sequence).